This T cell receptor (beta chain) was retrieved from a study of T-cell memory formation after mild COVID-19. Study summary: Most TCR clusters belonged to a single donor.

A single record per CDR3 protein comes from TCRdb applying MiXCR to the 5' RACE reads. Of about 320,000 distinct CDR3 sequences listed, over 11% were seen once; the top ten hold 20% to 25%. Looked up from germline, CDR1 is SSHAT and CDR2 is FNYEAQ (reference sequence). This CDR3 is 16 amino acids long. Germline trimming cut 1 base from V and 4 bases from J; bases unmatched to any gene: 0. This clonotype has only a few counts. This clonotype was obtained from a young man who had mild COVID-19 (a few samples of this study predate the infection). Cell type and time point are not known. The chain combines TRBV7-7 with TRBJ2-1; 14 bases agree with TRBD2. The specimen was PBMCs or a T cell subset sorted from them (not recorded which). The CDR3 coding sequence is TGTGCCAGCAGCTTAGGGACTAGCGGGGGGTACAATGAGCAGTTCTTC. Protein sequence: CASSLGTSGGYNEQFF. The full variable domain, with the rest looked up from reference TRBV7-7 and TRBJ2-1, is GAGVSQSPRYKVTKRGQDVTLRCDPISSHATLYWYQQALGQGPEFLTYFNYEAQPDKSGLPSDRFSAERPEGSISTLTIQRTEQRDSAMYRCASSLGTSGGYNEQFFGPGTRLTVL.